There are a few counts of the clone carrying this T cell receptor beta chain. The V and J ends lost 5 bases and 8 bases, in that order; junction bases with no gene match: 6. CDR1 is SGHAT, CDR2 FQNNGV, per germline. CDR3 length equals 13 residues. TCRdb passed the 5' RACE reads through MiXCR, listing each CDR3 protein once. The table has under 400,000 distinct CDR3 sequences, under 25% seen once. This sample is part of a study of T-cell memory formation after mild COVID-19. Sequenced sample: PBMCs or a T cell subset sorted from them (not recorded which). The chain uses TRBV11-2 and TRBJ2-1; 7 positions agree with TRBD2. The TCR originated in an adult woman who had mild COVID-19 (a few samples of this study predate the infection). Cell type and time point are not known. CDR3 in amino acids: CASSAGAGDEQFF. The DNA of the CDR3 is TGTGCCAGCAGCGCCGGGGCGGGAGATGAGCAGTTCTTC.